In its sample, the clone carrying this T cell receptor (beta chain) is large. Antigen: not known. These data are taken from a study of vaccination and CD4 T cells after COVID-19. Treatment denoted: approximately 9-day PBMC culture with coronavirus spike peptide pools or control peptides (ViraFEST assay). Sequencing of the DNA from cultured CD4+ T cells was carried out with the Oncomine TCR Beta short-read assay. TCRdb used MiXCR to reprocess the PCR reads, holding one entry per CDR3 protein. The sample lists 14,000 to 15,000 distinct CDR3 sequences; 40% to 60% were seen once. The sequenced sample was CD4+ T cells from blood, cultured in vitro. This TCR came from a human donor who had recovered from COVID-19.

The CDR3 loop is CASSPPPRAGAGANVLTF. In DNA form, the CDR3 reads TGTGCCAGTAGTCCCCCACCGCGGGCCGGGGCAGGGGCCAACGTCCTGACTTTC. The chain carries TRBV19 and TRBJ2-6; D could derive from TRBD1 or TRBD2 (5 bases each). Germline CDR1 LNHDA, CDR2 SQIVND (reference sequence). This CDR3 is 18 amino acids long. The ends were cut back, 5 bases at V and 4 bases at J, with 21 bases in the middle.